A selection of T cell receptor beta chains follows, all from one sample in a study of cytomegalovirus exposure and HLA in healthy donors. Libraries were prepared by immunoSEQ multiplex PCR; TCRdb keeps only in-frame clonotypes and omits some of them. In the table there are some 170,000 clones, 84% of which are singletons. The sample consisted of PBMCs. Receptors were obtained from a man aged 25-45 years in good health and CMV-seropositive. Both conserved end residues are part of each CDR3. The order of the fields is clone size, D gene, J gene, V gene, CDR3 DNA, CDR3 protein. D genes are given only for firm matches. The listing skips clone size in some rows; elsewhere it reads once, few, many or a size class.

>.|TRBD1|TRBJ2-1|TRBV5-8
TGTGCCAGCAACCCAGTAATCGGGACAGATTACAATGAGCAGTTCTTC
CASNPVIGTDYNEQFF
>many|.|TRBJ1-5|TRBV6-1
TGTGCCAGCAGTGATATTGAATCGGGGTTTCAACAGCCCCAGCATTTT
CASSDIESGFQQPQHF
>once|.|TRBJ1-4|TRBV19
TGTGCCAGTAGTCCCTACGACCAGGAAAATGAAAAACTGTTTTTT
CASSPYDQENEKLFF
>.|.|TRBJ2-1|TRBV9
TGTGCCAGCAGCGTAGAGCCAGGAGGGAATGAGCAGTTCTTC
CASSVEPGGNEQFF
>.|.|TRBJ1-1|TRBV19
TGTGCCAGTAGTATACAGGGGAACACTGAAGCTTTCTTT
CASSIQGNTEAFF
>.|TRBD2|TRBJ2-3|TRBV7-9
TGTGCCAGCAGCTCGGGACTAGCGGGGGGGCCTAGCACAGATACGCAGTATTTT
CASSSGLAGGPSTDTQYF
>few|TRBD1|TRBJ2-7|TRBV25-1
TGTGCCAGCAGTCCAGACAGGGCGTTAGGCGAGCAGTACTTC
CASSPDRALGEQYF
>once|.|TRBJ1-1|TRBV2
TGTGCCAGCAGATCACAGGAGAGGAACACTGAAGCTTTCTTT
CASRSQERNTEAFF
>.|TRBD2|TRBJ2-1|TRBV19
TGTGCCAGTAGCTACGGACTAGCGGGAGGTGGGTACAATGAGCAGTTCTTC
CASSYGLAGGGYNEQFF
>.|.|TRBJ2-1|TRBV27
TGTGCCAGCACCCAGTGGGGAGGGGGGAATGAGCAGTTCTTC
CASTQWGGGNEQFF
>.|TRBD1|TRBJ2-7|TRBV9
TGTGCCAGCAGCCCCCGACAGGGCTCCTCCTACGAGCAGTACTTC
CASSPRQGSSYEQYF
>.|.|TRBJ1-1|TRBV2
TGTGCCAGCAGTGGAGCCCAGATGAACACTGAAGCTTTCTTT
CASSGAQMNTEAFF
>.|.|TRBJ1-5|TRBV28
TGTGCCAGCAGTCCCAGACAGCAAGGGCAGCCCCAGCATTTT
CASSPRQQGQPQHF
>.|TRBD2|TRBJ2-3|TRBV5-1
TGCGCCAGTTCGACTAGCGGGGGCACAGATACGCAGTATTTT
CASSTSGGTDTQYF
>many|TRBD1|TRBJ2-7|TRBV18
TGTGCCAGCTCACCACTGGGACAGGCGTTAGACGAGCAGTACTTC
CASSPLGQALDEQYF
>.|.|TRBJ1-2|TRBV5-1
TGCGCCAGCAGCCCTACGACAGATACCTATGGCTACACCTTC
CASSPTTDTYGYTF
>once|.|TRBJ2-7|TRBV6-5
TGTGCCAGCAGTTATCGAGGGGAGCAGTACTTC
CASSYRGEQYF
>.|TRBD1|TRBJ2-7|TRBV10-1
TGCGCCAGCAGTGACCGAACAGGGGGCAGGTACGAGCAGTACTTC
CASSDRTGGRYEQYF
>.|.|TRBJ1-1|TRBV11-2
TGTGCCAGCAGCTTGCCCCGTACAGGGATCTTGGACACTGAAGCTTTCTTT
CASSLPRTGILDTEAFF
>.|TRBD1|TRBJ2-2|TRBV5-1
TGCGCCAGCAGCCCCCAACAGGGGGTGGCCGGGGAGCTGTTTTTT
CASSPQQGVAGELFF
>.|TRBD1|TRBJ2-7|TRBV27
TGTGCCAGCTCGGGACAGAAAAGCTCCTACGAGCAGTACTTC
CASSGQKSSYEQYF
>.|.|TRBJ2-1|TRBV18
TGTGCCAGCTCACCTTACCCAGGGGCAGGGGGGAACAATGAGCAGTTCTTC
CASSPYPGAGGNNEQFF
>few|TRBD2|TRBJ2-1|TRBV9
TGTGCCAGCAGCCCACGGACTAGCGGGAGGGCCGATGAGCAGTTCTTC
CASSPRTSGRADEQFF
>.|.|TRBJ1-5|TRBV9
TGTGCCAGCAGCGTAGACAGCTACAATCAGCCCCAGCATTTT
CASSVDSYNQPQHF
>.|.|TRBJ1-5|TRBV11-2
TGTGCCAGCAGCTTAGGGTACTCCCGTTCCCAGCCCCAGCATTTT
CASSLGYSRSQPQHF
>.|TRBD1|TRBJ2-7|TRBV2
TGTGCCAGCAGTTCCGGGACAGGTTACGAGCAGTACTTC
CASSSGTGYEQYF
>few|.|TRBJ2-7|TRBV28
TGTGCCAGCATGAGACAGACTCATGACAGCATCTACGAGCAGTACTTC
CASMRQTHDSIYEQYF
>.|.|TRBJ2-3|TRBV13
TGTGCCAGCAGCCCGCAGGGCCCCAGCACAGATACGCAGTATTTT
CASSPQGPSTDTQYF
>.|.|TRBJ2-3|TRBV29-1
TGCAGCGTTGATAGGCTAGCCGCAGATACGCAGTATTTT
CSVDRLAADTQYF
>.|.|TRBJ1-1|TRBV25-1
TGTGCCAGCAGCCTATATAGGGGTACTGAAGCTTTCTTT
CASSLYRGTEAFF
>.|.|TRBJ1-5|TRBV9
TGTGCCAGCAGCGCTGATCCCCAGGGTAATCAGCCCCAGCATTTT
CASSADPQGNQPQHF
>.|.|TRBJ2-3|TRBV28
TGTGCCAGCAGTTTCAGCGTTGCGCAGTATTTT
CASSFSVAQYF
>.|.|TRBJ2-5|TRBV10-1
TGCGCCAGCAGTGAGTCGTCTGGAGGCAGGCCCGAGACCCAGTACTTC
CASSESSGGRPETQYF
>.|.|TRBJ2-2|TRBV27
TGTGCCAGCAGTTTAGTCCGGGGGGCCAGGGGCGGGGAGCTGTTTTTT
CASSLVRGARGGELFF
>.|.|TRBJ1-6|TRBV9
TGTGCCAGCAGCGAGACAGTAGATTCACCCCTCCACTTT
CASSETVDSPLHF
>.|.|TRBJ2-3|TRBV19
TGTGCCAGTAGCAATGCGCAGGATAACACAGATACGCAGTATTTT
CASSNAQDNTDTQYF
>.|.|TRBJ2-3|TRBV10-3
TGTGCCATCAGTGAGTCCCCCCCCAGGCACACAGATACGCAGTATTTT
CAISESPPRHTDTQYF
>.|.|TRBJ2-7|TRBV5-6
TGTGCCAGCAGCTTGGGGGACAACCTCTACGAGCAGTACTTC
CASSLGDNLYEQYF
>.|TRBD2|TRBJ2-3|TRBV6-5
TGTGCCAGCAGGCGGGGGGTTACAGATACGCAGTATTTT
CASRRGVTDTQYF
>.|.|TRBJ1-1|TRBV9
TGTGCCAGCAGCCCCGGACATAGTGAAGCTTTCTTT
CASSPGHSEAFF
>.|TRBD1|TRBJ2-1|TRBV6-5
TGTGCCAGCAGTTACGGGACAGGGGGCAAGAATGAGCAGTTCTTC
CASSYGTGGKNEQFF
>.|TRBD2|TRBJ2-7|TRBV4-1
TGCGCCAGCAGCCGAGACTTAGCGGGAGTCTACGAGCAGTACTTC
CASSRDLAGVYEQYF
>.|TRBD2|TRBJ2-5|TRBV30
TGTGCCTGGGCCGGGACTAGCGTTGGGACCCAGTACTTC
CAWAGTSVGTQYF
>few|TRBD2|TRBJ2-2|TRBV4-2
TGTGCCAGCAGCCAAGGGACTAGCGACACCGGGGAGCTGTTTTTT
CASSQGTSDTGELFF
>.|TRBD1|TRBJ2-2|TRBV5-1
TGCGCCAGCAGCTGGGACAGTGCGGCGGACACCGGGGAGCTGTTTTTT
CASSWDSAADTGELFF
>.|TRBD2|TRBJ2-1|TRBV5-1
TGCGCCAGCAGCCCGAGATTTTTGACTAGCGGGAGGGCCTGGGAGCAGTTCTTC
CASSPRFLTSGRAWEQFF
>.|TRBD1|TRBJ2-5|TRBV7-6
TGTGCCAGCAGCCCCGGACAGGGGGAGACCCAGTACTTC
CASSPGQGETQYF
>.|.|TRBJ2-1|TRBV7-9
TGTGCCAGCAGCTTAGAACAGGGAATCAATGAGCAGTTCTTC
CASSLEQGINEQFF
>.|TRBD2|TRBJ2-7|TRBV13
TGTGCCAGCAGCTTATCGGGTAGCGGGGGGGCCATTGGCGAGCAGTACTTC
CASSLSGSGGAIGEQYF
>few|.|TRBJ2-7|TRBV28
TGTGCCAGCAGTTTCGAGGGAAACGAGCAGTACTTC
CASSFEGNEQYF
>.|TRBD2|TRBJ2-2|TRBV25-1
TGTGCCAGTAGTCCACCTAGCGGCATCACCGGGGAGCTGTTTTTT
CASSPPSGITGELFF
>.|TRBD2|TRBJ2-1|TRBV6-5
TGTGCCAGCAGTTACTCGGGAGGGCGGAATGAGCAGTTCTTC
CASSYSGGRNEQFF
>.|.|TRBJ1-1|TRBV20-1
TGCAGTGCGTGGGAGGACACTGAAGCTTTCTTT
CSAWEDTEAFF
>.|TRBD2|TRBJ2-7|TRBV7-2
TGTGCCAGCAGCTTAACTAGCGGGGGGAAAACCTACGAGCAGTACTTC
CASSLTSGGKTYEQYF
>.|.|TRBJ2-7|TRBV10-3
TGTGCCATCAGTGAGTCGGGAGGCTACGAGCAGTACTTC
CAISESGGYEQYF
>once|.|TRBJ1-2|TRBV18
TGTGCCAGCTCACCCGGGGGGACCACTCACGGCTACACCTTC
CASSPGGTTHGYTF